Listed below are T cell receptor beta chains from one sample, sequenced in a study of radiotherapy plus CTLA-4 blockade in lung cancer. The repertoire was sequenced with immunoSEQ multiplex PCR; TCRdb's copy has only in-frame clones and lacks some. This sample has approximately 60,000 clones, with 60% to 85% found just once. Sequences were derived from peripheral blood, sampled from a patient treated with radiotherapy plus ipilimumab. All receptors derive from a human donor with non-small cell lung cancer who had a complete response to radiotherapy plus ipilimumab. Both conserved end residues are part of each CDR3. A D gene is named only where the DNA matches it firmly. Clone size is shown for a subset of rows, as once, few, many or a class of expanded clone.

-	TRBJ2-7	-	TRBV6-5	TGTGCCAGCAGCCCCGGACTTTCCTACGAGCAGTACTTC	CASSPGLSYEQYF
-	TRBJ2-7	-	TRBV4-1	TGCGCCAGCAGCCAAGGGACATTTAGCTCCTACGAGCAGTACTTC	CASSQGTFSSYEQYF
-	TRBJ2-4	-	TRBV27	TGTGCCAGCAGTTTATTCGCCCTGGGGGGCAAAAACATTCAGTACTTC	CASSLFALGGKNIQYF
TRBD1	TRBJ1-2	few	TRBV30	TGTGCCTGGAGGCAGGGGGTGCTTGATGGCTACACCTTC	CAWRQGVLDGYTF
-	TRBJ2-2	-	TRBV6-1	TGTGCCAGCAGTGTGGTGTGGGGGCCGGGCACCGGGGAGCTGTTTTTT	CASSVVWGPGTGELFF
TRBD1	TRBJ1-1	large	TRBV5-1	TGCGCCAGCAGCTTGGAAGGGGGCGGGACTGAAGCTTTCTTT	CASSLEGGGTEAFF
-	TRBJ1-4	-	TRBV18	TGTGCCAGCTCACCAGGCCCACTCGGAGACGAAAAACTGTTTTTT	CASSPGPLGDEKLFF
-	TRBJ1-2	once	TRBV16	TGTGCCAGCAGCCAATCGGGACGTAGCTACACCTTC	CASSQSGRSYTF
-	TRBJ2-1	once	TRBV11-2	TGTGCCAGCAGCTCCGCGTCGGTGCGAAGGAAGGAGCAGTTCTTC	CASSSASVRRKEQFF
-	TRBJ2-7	-	TRBV30	TGTGCCTGGAGTGGACAGTTAATTTACGAGCAGTACTTC	CAWSGQLIYEQYF
-	TRBJ2-3	once	TRBV30	TGTGCCTGGAGTGTAGGCCGAGATACGCAGTATTTT	CAWSVGRDTQYF
-	TRBJ2-6	-	TRBV7-9	TGTGCCAGCAGCACCCCCTCTGGGGCCAACGTCCTGACTTTC	CASSTPSGANVLTF
-	TRBJ1-1	-	TRBV19	TGTGCCAGTAGTATATCCACGAACACTGAAGCTTTCTTT	CASSISTNTEAFF
TRBD2	TRBJ2-3	-	TRBV2	TGTGCCAGCAGTTCCCCCCTAGCGGGAGTCACAGATACGCAGTATTTT	CASSSPLAGVTDTQYF
-	TRBJ1-2	-	TRBV4-3	TGCGCCAGCAGCCAAGAGCACAGAGGGACCTATGGCTACACCTTC	CASSQEHRGTYGYTF
-	TRBJ2-1	-	TRBV10-1	TGCGCCAGCAGTGACCGAACAGGGAGGGGGCAGTTCTTC	CASSDRTGRGQFF
-	TRBJ1-2	-	TRBV23-1	TGCGCCAGCAGTCTCGAGGTCCGGGTTGATGGCTACACCTTC	CASSLEVRVDGYTF
TRBD2	TRBJ2-3	few	TRBV27	TGTGCCAGCAGTTTTCTTGGGCGGGGGGACAAGGATACGCAGTATTTT	CASSFLGRGDKDTQYF
TRBD1	TRBJ2-1	-	TRBV10-1	TGCGCCAGCAGCCCGGGACAGGGCTTCCTTGATGAGCAGTTCTTC	CASSPGQGFLDEQFF
-	TRBJ2-2	-	TRBV10-1	TGCGCCAGCAGTGAGATGGAAGGCGGGGAGCTGTTTTTT	CASSEMEGGELFF